Listed below are T cell receptor beta chains from one sample, sequenced in a study of blood T cell repertoires in COVID-19. TCRdb's table, derived via immunoSEQ multiplex PCR, lists solely in-frame clones and lacks some. The repertoire consists of about 380,000 clones, with around 92% occurring once and the leading ten covering roughly 1.2%. Sequencing was done on a sample of peripheral blood. All receptors derive from a man aged 40-49 years with acute or convalescent COVID-19. CDR3s include the opening cysteine and the closing phenylalanine or tryptophan. Each record gives: J gene, V gene, clone size, D gene, CDR3 protein, CDR3 DNA. D genes are given only for firm matches. The size entry is marked missing in some rows and otherwise reads once, few, many or a size class.

j_gene: TRBJ2-7
v_gene: TRBV24-1
abundance: once
d_gene: -
CDR3aa: CATSVTGYEQYF
CDR3nt: TGTGCCACCAGTGTTACGGGTTACGAGCAGTACTTC

j_gene: TRBJ1-1
v_gene: TRBV28
abundance: -
d_gene: -
CDR3aa: CASSFPGWNTEAFF
CDR3nt: TGTGCCAGCAGTTTCCCAGGATGGAACACTGAAGCTTTCTTT

j_gene: TRBJ2-1
v_gene: TRBV5-1
abundance: -
d_gene: TRBD2
CDR3aa: CASSLDLAGYNEQFF
CDR3nt: TGCGCCAGCAGCTTGGACCTAGCGGGTTACAATGAGCAGTTCTTC

j_gene: TRBJ2-1
v_gene: TRBV5-4
abundance: once
d_gene: -
CDR3aa: CASSFYSYNEQFF
CDR3nt: TGTGCCAGCAGCTTCTACTCCTACAATGAGCAGTTCTTC

j_gene: TRBJ1-5
v_gene: TRBV6-1
abundance: -
d_gene: -
CDR3aa: CASSDGQPQHF
CDR3nt: TGTGCCAGCAGTGATGGCCAGCCCCAGCATTTT

j_gene: TRBJ2-2
v_gene: TRBV27
abundance: -
d_gene: -
CDR3aa: CASVGSQGTGELFF
CDR3nt: TGTGCCAGCGTGGGTAGCCAGGGCACCGGGGAGCTGTTTTTT

j_gene: TRBJ2-1
v_gene: TRBV19
abundance: -
d_gene: TRBD2
CDR3aa: CASSIKAGSYNEQFF
CDR3nt: TGTGCCAGTAGTATAAAAGCGGGATCCTACAATGAGCAGTTCTTC

j_gene: TRBJ2-3
v_gene: TRBV29-1
abundance: -
d_gene: TRBD2
CDR3aa: CSVSLAGITDTQYF
CDR3nt: TGCAGCGTTTCTCTAGCGGGGATCACAGATACGCAGTATTTT

j_gene: TRBJ2-2
v_gene: TRBV5-1
abundance: -
d_gene: TRBD2
CDR3aa: CASFPGTSDAGELFF
CDR3nt: TGCGCCAGCTTCCCCGGGACTAGCGATGCCGGGGAGCTGTTTTTT

j_gene: TRBJ2-4
v_gene: TRBV9
abundance: -
d_gene: -
CDR3aa: CASSATGTIMGNIQYF
CDR3nt: TGTGCCAGCAGCGCAACCGGGACAATTATGGGGAACATTCAGTACTTC

j_gene: TRBJ1-3
v_gene: TRBV3-1/TRBV3-2
abundance: -
d_gene: TRBD1
CDR3aa: CASSPRDRAGNTIYF
CDR3nt: TGTGCCAGCTCGCCCCGGGACAGAGCGGGAAACACCATATATTTT

j_gene: TRBJ2-5
v_gene: TRBV27
abundance: -
d_gene: -
CDR3aa: CASSTLSGYQETQYF
CDR3nt: TGTGCCAGCAGTACCCTAAGCGGATACCAAGAGACCCAGTACTTC

j_gene: TRBJ2-5
v_gene: TRBV18
abundance: -
d_gene: -
CDR3aa: CASSPLGDKKETQYF
CDR3nt: TGTGCCAGCTCACCTCTAGGGGATAAGAAAGAGACCCAGTACTTC

j_gene: TRBJ1-6
v_gene: TRBV7-3
abundance: -
d_gene: -
CDR3aa: CASSPSGDSPLHF
CDR3nt: TGTGCCAGCAGCCCCTCAGGGGATTCACCCCTCCACTTT

j_gene: TRBJ1-4
v_gene: TRBV30
abundance: -
d_gene: -
CDR3aa: CAWTPGRGEKLFF
CDR3nt: TGTGCCTGGACACCGGGCCGGGGTGAAAAACTGTTTTTT

j_gene: TRBJ1-6
v_gene: TRBV7-9
abundance: -
d_gene: -
CDR3aa: CASSLNRANSPLHF
CDR3nt: TGTGCCAGCAGCTTAAACAGGGCCAATTCACCCCTCCACTTT

j_gene: TRBJ2-7
v_gene: TRBV27
abundance: once
d_gene: -
CDR3aa: CASSLWESSYEQYF
CDR3nt: TGTGCCAGCAGTTTATGGGAGAGCTCCTACGAGCAGTACTTC

j_gene: TRBJ2-1
v_gene: TRBV5-1
abundance: -
d_gene: -
CDR3aa: CASSLWDFDGEQFF
CDR3nt: TGCGCCAGCAGCTTATGGGACTTTGACGGGGAGCAGTTCTTC